This T cell receptor beta chain emerged from a study of blood T cell repertoires in COVID-19. On the study more broadly: From the United States, Italy and Spain came samples of acute and convalescent COVID-19.

Between the trimmed V and J ends, which lost 4 bases and 7 bases, there was a span of 23 bases. The CDR3 is 16 residues long. CDR1 is SGDLS and CDR2 is YYNGEE in the germline V gene. Study processing details: For nucleated cells, counts were estimated from reference gene primer amplification. Libraries were prepared by immunoSEQ multiplex PCR; TCRdb keeps only in-frame clonotypes and omits some of them. The DNA was the basis for D and trimming; V, J and clone size are from that table. Of about 49,000 clones in the sample, over 80% were seen once. This clone was counted once. The gene calls are TRBV9 and TRBJ1-2; tentative D call: TRBD1 (6 bases). Sequencing was performed on peripheral blood. This clonotype was obtained from a middle-aged man with acute or convalescent COVID-19. DNA of the CDR3: TGTGCCAGCAGCCCCATCCGACAGGCCCGAGGCAGTGGCTACACCTTC. Protein sequence: CASSPIRQARGSGYTF.